The 14 T cell receptor beta chains reported below all come from one sample, sequenced in a study of blood T cells in healthy people across ages. For the second PCR, which ran for roughly 7 to 11 cycles, a sample-barcoded 5' primer and a J-beta primer mix were used. Via MiXCR, TCRdb re-called the 5' RACE reads, giving one row per CDR3 protein. This sample yields roughly 800,000 distinct CDR3 sequences, of which approximately 25% are seen a single time; approximately 4% belongs to the top ten. These data were likewise used in another study, on T cells of mothers and their children.

Sequencing was carried out using blood. All receptors come from a boy aged 5 to 17 in good health.

This clonotype was seen a handful of times. This chain uses TRBV11-2 with TRBJ1-4; D gene uncertain. The germline V and J ends were trimmed by 6 bases and 0 bases, with 11 bases remaining between them. The germline gives CDR1 SGHAT, CDR2 FQNNGV. CDR3 length: 15 residues. CDR3 protein: CASSWTRATNEKLFF. CDR3 nucleotides: TGTGCCAGCAGTTGGACCAGAGCAACTAATGAAAAACTGTTTTTT.

The J gene is TRBJ2-5, the V gene TRBV29-1; D call uncertain. The last part of the DNA fits TRBJ2-7 better; the J call may be wrong. Germline V gene lookup returns CDR1 SQVTM and CDR2 ANQGSEA. There are 11 residues in the CDR3. The CDR3 protein is CSVMGSYEQYF. CDR3 nucleotide sequence: TGCAGCGTTATGGGGTCCTACGAGCAGTACTTC.

A few counts support this clonotype. J is TRBJ1-4 and V is TRBV12-3 or TRBV12-4; D is unresolved. CDR3 length: 14 amino acids. Trimming shortened V by 5 bases and J by 7 bases, and 14 bases separated the two germline ends. The CDR3 DNA sequence: TGTGCCAGCAGTCGCGGACTCAGTAGTGAAAAACTGTTTTTT. It is translated as CASSRGLSSEKLFF.

Only a few counts were recorded for this clonotype. The chain couples TRBV12-3 or TRBV12-4 to TRBJ1-2, with D possibly being TRBD1 (6 bases). Deletions cut 5 bases from V and 4 bases from J, with 11 bases between. The CDR3 has 13 amino acids. The CDR3 nucleotides read TGTGCCAGCAGTAGGACAGATTCCTATGGCTACACCTTC. Translated, it gives CASSRTDSYGYTF.

The chain links TRBV29-1 to TRBJ1-3; D gene ambiguous. The CDR3 extends over 16 amino acids. The V and J ends lost 0 bases and 0 bases respectively, with 12 bases between them. The germline gives CDR1 SQVTM, CDR2 ANQGSEA. The CDR3 is CSVEDRPVSSGNTIYF. In DNA form, the CDR3 reads TGCAGCGTTGAAGATCGTCCGGTGAGCTCTGGAAACACCATATATTTT.

The genes are TRBV12-3 or TRBV12-4 and TRBJ1-5; D call uncertain. Trimming removed 3 bases at V and 4 bases at J, with 16 bases between. The CDR3 is 16 residues long. This chain's CDR3 is CASSFGQPTPNQPQHF. CDR3 nucleotides: TGTGCCAGCAGTTTCGGGCAGCCGACTCCTAATCAGCCCCAGCATTTT.

The gene calls are TRBV7-2 and TRBJ2-7, with a weak D call TRBD2 (6 bases). Trimming stripped 5 bases from V and 4 bases from J, with 15 bases between. CDR3 length: 14 amino acids. Germline V CDR1 and CDR2: SGHTA, FQGNSA. CDR3 amino acids: CASSPRDLDYEQYF. The CDR3 DNA reads TGTGCCAGCAGCCCACGGGACTTGGATTACGAGCAGTACTTC.

This chain connects TRBV4-1 to TRBJ2-7, with a possible D match to TRBD1 (6 bases). V dropped 4 bases and J dropped 0 bases, with 10 bases sitting between them. In germline, CDR1 is MGHRA, CDR2 YSYEKL. This CDR3 comprises 14 residues. CDR3 protein: CASSPGDLSYEQYF. CDR3 bases: TGCGCCAGCAGCCCAGGGGACCTCTCCTACGAGCAGTACTTC.

This clonotype was found a few times. This chain links TRBV5-1 with TRBJ2-5, with 8 bases identical to TRBD2. Trimming removed 2 bases from V and 2 bases from J; junction bases left unmatched: 8. CDR1 is SGHRS, CDR2 YFSETQ, per germline. The CDR3 sequence is 16 residues long. The CDR3 is CASSFGLASGQETQYF. For the CDR3, the DNA is TGCGCCAGCAGCTTCGGTTTGGCTAGCGGGCAAGAGACCCAGTACTTC.

About this clonotype itself: Its ends do not fully match the called genes, so a read error is possible. DNA of the CDR3: TGTGCCAGCAGTTACTCGACAGGGATCCAAGAGACCCGGTACTTC. It encodes CASSYSTGIQETRYF. This sequence joins TRBV6-2 or TRBV6-3 and TRBJ2-5, with 7 bases identical to TRBD1. The CDR3 loop spans 15 amino acids. Looked up from germline, CDR1 is MNHEY and CDR2 is SVGEGT.

This clonotype was found a few times. A much larger clone differs by one base, so this may be a read error. V gene TRBV7-2 combines with J gene TRBJ1-4; D unresolved. The CDR3 runs 14 residues. The germline V and J ends were trimmed by 2 bases and 7 bases, with 11 bases remaining between them. In germline, CDR1 is SGHTA, CDR2 FQGNSA. The DNA for the CDR3 is TGTGCCAGCAGCTTAAGACCGAGTAGTGAAAAACTGTTTTTT. Its protein is CASSLRPSSEKLFF.

This chain connects TRBV7-9 to TRBJ2-1; D not resolved. Per the germline V gene, CDR1 is SEHNR and CDR2 is FQNEAQ (reference sequence). The CDR3 length is 13 residues. V shed 8 bases and J shed 5 bases, with 13 bases lying between them. This chain's CDR3 is CASVDRNHNEQFF. DNA of the CDR3: TGTGCCAGCGTTGACCGGAACCACAATGAGCAGTTCTTC.

V is TRBV20-1 and J is TRBJ2-3, with 13 bases matching TRBD2. Unmatched junction bases numbered 8, after V lost 6 bases and J lost 2 bases. CDR3 length: 16 residues. Germline-derived CDR1 and CDR2 are DFQATT and SNEGSKA (reference sequence). The CDR3 reads CSATRTSGSHTDTQYF. The CDR3, as DNA: TGCAGTGCCACCCGGACTAGCGGGAGTCACACAGATACGCAGTATTTT.

The chain joins TRBV28 to TRBJ2-6; D may be TRBD1 (6 bases). CDR1 MDHEN and CDR2 SYDVKM come from the germline V gene. This CDR3 has 15 residues. The V gene lost 6 bases and the J gene lost 4 bases, with 13 bases spanning the gap. The CDR3 protein is CASRQQGSGANVLTF. The CDR3 DNA sequence: TGTGCCAGCAGGCAACAGGGCTCGGGGGCCAACGTCCTGACTTTC.